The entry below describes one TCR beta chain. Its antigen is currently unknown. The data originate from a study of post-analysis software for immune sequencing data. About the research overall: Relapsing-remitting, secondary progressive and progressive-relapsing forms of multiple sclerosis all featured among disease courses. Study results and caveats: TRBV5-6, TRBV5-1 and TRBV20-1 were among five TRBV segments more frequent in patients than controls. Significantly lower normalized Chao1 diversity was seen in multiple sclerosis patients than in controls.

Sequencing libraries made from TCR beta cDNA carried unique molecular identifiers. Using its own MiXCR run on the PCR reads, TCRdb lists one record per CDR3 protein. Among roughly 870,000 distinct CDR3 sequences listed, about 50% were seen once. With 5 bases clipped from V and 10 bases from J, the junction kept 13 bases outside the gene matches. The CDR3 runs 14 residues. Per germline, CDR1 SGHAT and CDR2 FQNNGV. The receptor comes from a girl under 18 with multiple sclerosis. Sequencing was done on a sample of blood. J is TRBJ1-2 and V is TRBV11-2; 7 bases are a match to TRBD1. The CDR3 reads CASSLWTGDMNYTF. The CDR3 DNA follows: TGTGCCAGCAGCCTATGGACAGGTGACATGAACTACACCTTC.